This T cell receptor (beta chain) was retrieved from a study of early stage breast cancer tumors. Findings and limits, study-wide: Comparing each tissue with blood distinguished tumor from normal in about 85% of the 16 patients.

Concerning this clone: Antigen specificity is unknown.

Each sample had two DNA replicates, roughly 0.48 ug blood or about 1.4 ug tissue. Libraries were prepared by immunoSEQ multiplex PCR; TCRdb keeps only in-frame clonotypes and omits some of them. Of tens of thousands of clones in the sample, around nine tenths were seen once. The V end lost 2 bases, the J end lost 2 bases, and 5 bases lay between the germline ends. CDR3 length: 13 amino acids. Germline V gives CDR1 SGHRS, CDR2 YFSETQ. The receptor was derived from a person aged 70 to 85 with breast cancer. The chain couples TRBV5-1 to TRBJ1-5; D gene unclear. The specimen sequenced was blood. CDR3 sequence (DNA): TGCGCCAGCAGCTTATCGGGCAATCAGCCCCAGCATTTT. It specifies CASSLSGNQPQHF.